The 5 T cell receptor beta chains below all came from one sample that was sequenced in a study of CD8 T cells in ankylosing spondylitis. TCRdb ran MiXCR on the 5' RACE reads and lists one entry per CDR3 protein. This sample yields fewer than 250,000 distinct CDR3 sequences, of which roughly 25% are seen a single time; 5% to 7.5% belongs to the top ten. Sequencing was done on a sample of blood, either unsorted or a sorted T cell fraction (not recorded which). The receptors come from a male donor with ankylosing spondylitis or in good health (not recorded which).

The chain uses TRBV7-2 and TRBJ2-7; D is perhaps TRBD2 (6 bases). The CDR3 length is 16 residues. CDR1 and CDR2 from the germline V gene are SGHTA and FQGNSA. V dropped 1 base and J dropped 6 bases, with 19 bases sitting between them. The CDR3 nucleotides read TGTGCCAGCAGCTTAGGGGGAGGCACGGGTAGGGGCGAGCAGTACTTC. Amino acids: CASSLGGGTGRGEQYF.

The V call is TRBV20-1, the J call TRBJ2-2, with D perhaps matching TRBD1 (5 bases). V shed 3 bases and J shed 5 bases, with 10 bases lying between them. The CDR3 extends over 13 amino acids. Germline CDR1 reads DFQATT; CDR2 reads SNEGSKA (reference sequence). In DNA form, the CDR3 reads TGCAGTGCTAGGGGGCAGCCGACCGGGGAGCTGTTTTTT. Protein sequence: CSARGQPTGELFF.

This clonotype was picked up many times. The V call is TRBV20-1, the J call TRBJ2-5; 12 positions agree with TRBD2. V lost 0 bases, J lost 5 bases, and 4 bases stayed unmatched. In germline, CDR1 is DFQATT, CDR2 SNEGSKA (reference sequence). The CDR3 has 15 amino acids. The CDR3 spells CSARDRGLAGETQYF. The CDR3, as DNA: TGCAGTGCTAGAGATAGGGGACTAGCGGGCGAGACCCAGTACTTC.

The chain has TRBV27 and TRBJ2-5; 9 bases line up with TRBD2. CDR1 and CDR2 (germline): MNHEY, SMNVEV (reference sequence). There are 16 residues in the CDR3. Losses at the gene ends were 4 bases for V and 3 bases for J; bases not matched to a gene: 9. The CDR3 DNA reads TGTGCCAGCAGTTCCCCGGCGGGAGGGCCAGAAGAGACCCAGTACTTC. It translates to CASSSPAGGPEETQYF.

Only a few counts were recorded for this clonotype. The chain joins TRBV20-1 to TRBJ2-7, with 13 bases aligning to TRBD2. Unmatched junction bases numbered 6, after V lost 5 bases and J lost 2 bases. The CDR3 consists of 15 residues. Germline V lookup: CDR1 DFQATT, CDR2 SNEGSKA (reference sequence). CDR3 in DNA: TGCAGTGCTTACGGGACTAGCGGGATGACCTACGAGCAGTACTTC. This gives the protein CSAYGTSGMTYEQYF.